The source of this T cell receptor beta chain is a study of blood T cell repertoires in COVID-19. Study-level background: Acute and convalescent COVID-19 samples came from the United States, Italy and Spain.

The repertoire was sequenced with immunoSEQ multiplex PCR; TCRdb's copy has only in-frame clones and lacks some. Of approximately 220,000 clones listed, nearly 90% are singletons. All enrollees were about 18 to 100 years old and from 25 or so US areas. All exposed participants met a person with COVID-19 within 2 weeks before entering the study. This receptor was identified in a young man who had been exposed to COVID-19. The sequencing input was PBMCs or T cells enriched from blood (not recorded which).

The CDR3 region has the DNA TGTGCCAGTAGTATACAAAGGGGGGAAAAACTGTTTTTT. Translating gives CASSIQRGEKLFF. V gene TRBV19 combines with J gene TRBJ1-4; D might be TRBD1 (6 bases). Deletions cut 2 bases from V and 8 bases from J, with 9 bases between. Germline lookup yields CDR1 LNHDA and CDR2 SQIVND (reference sequence). The CDR3 is made up of 13 amino acids.